A single sample is the source of the 4 T cell receptor beta chains below, sequenced in a study of identical twins. TCRdb passed the 5' RACE reads through MiXCR, listing each CDR3 protein once. This sample has around 690,000 distinct CDR3 sequences; around 21% occur once, and the top ten carry over 4%. The same data also contributed to another study, on T cells expressing NK-cell markers.

The sequencing input was PBMCs. Receptors originate from a woman aged 18-29 years in good health.

CDR3 nucleotide sequence: TGTGCCAGTAGTATCCGGACAAGCAGCCCCAATCAGCCCCAGCATTTT. Translating it yields CASSIRTSSPNQPQHF. The rearrangement links TRBV19 to TRBJ1-5; tentative D call: TRBD1 (5 bases). Germline V gene sequence: CDR1 LNHDA, CDR2 SQIVND (reference sequence). V lost 3 bases to trimming and J lost 3 bases, with 15 bases between them. The CDR3 extends over 16 amino acids.

This clonotype turned up a few times. V and J are TRBV20-1 and TRBJ2-1; 7 nucleotides agree with TRBD2. The CDR3 runs 16 residues. The V and J ends lost 5 bases and 7 bases, in that order; junction bases with no gene match: 17. CDR1 is DFQATT, CDR2 SNEGSKA, per germline (reference sequence). The CDR3, as DNA: TGCAGTGCTGTGAAAATGCTAGCGGTCCTCGGTAATGAGCAGTTCTTC. Translation: CSAVKMLAVLGNEQFF.

A few counts support this clonotype. The chain uses TRBV29-1 and TRBJ2-3; 11 positions agree with TRBD2. This CDR3 has 16 amino acids. With V trimmed by 3 bases and J by 6 bases, 11 bases remained unmatched. Germline CDR1 SQVTM, CDR2 ANQGSEA. The DNA of the CDR3 is TGCAGCGTTGAGGGAGAACTAGCGGGAGAGCTGGATACGCAGTATTTT. Translation: CSVEGELAGELDTQYF.

This clonotype was seen repeatedly, ten times or more. The chain joins TRBV12-3 or TRBV12-4 to TRBJ2-5; D unclear. CDR3 length equals 11 residues. The germline V and J ends were trimmed by 6 bases and 5 bases, with 7 bases remaining between them. DNA of the CDR3: TGTGCCAGCAGAGACGGGGAGACCCAGTACTTC. It yields the protein CASRDGETQYF.